This TCR beta chain was captured by sequencing in a study of shared clonotypes between healthy human individuals. Naive CD8 cells comprised CD45RO-negative, CCR7-positively selected cells, excluding terminally differentiated effector memory CD45RA+ cells. All participating donors were Caucasian adults from Nashville, Tennessee. After removal of 4 bases from V and 2 bases from J, the junction contained 5 bases not matched to a gene. The CDR3 covers 15 residues. Germline values: CDR1 MNHEY, CDR2 SMNVEV (reference sequence). Data came from immunoSEQ multiplex PCR; TCRdb stores just in-frame clones and leaves some out. The repertoire holds about 2 million clones, about 95% seen once, with 0.9% to 1.5% in the top ten.

The sequence came from a young man in good health. Sequencing input: naive CD8+ T cells sorted from blood. This chain uses TRBV27 with TRBJ2-3, with 8 bases fitting TRBD1. CDR3 amino acids: CASSSTGAATDTQYF. Written as DNA, the CDR3 is TGTGCCAGCAGTTCGACAGGGGCCGCCACAGATACGCAGTATTTT.